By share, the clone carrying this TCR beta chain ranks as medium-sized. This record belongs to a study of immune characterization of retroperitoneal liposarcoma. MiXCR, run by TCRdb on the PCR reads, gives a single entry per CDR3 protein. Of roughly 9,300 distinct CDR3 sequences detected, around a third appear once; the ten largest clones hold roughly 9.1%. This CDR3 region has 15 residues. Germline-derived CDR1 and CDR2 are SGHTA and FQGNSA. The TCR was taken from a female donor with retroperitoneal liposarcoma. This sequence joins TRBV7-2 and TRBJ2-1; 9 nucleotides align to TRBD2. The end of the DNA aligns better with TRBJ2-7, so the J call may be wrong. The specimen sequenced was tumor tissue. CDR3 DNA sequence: TGTGCCAGCAGCTTAGGTAGCGGGAGAACGAATGAGCAGTACTTC. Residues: CASSLGSGRTNEQYF.